Sequencing of this T cell receptor beta chain was carried out in a study of cytomegalovirus exposure and HLA in healthy donors. Notes on the study in general: Certain sequence variants were highly shared and formed a cluster, and this cluster was likely a sequencing artifact.

Concerning this clone itself: Its specificity is unknown.

PCR used 60 Vbeta primers and 13 Jbeta primers. TCRdb's copy holds only in-frame clones and misses some; the assay was immunoSEQ multiplex PCR. The repertoire holds about 160,000 clones, with roughly 80% as singletons. Germline V gene sequence: CDR1 MDHEN, CDR2 SYDVKM. The length of the CDR3 is 16 residues. The V end lost 7 bases, the J end lost 1 base, and 19 bases lay between the germline ends. At the time of sampling, donors were nominally healthy, though unrecorded immune exposures were likely. Specimen: PBMCs. The chain is built from TRBV28 and TRBJ1-1; D is perhaps TRBD1 (5 bases). This clonotype originated in a male donor in good health and CMV-seronegative. CDR3 residues: CASNTVGGMGNTEAFF. The CDR3 DNA reads TGTGCCAGCAATACTGTGGGGGGGATGGGGAACACTGAAGCTTTCTTT.